This T cell receptor beta chain was captured in a study of shared clonotypes between healthy human individuals. The method was immunoSEQ multiplex PCR; TCRdb's version includes in-frame clones alone and lacks a portion of them. The sample gives 850,000 to 1,100,000 clones, 70% to 85% of which show up once; approximately 0.95% is in the top ten. CDR3 length equals 15 residues. Germline V gene lookup returns CDR1 MNHGY and CDR2 SAAAGT. Unmatched junction bases numbered 10, after V lost 7 bases and J lost 1 base. The sequence was collected from a man between 18 and 35 years old in good health. Some clones in this sample may be carry-over from other donors' samples. The chain links TRBV6-8 to TRBJ2-7; TRBD2 matches 7 bases. The sequenced sample was memory CD4+ T cells from PBMCs. Subset: CD45RA-negative fraction. The CDR3 DNA follows: TGTGCCAGCAAGACTAGTGGGGGGGTTTCCTACGAGCAGTACTTC. Residues: CASKTSGGVSYEQYF.